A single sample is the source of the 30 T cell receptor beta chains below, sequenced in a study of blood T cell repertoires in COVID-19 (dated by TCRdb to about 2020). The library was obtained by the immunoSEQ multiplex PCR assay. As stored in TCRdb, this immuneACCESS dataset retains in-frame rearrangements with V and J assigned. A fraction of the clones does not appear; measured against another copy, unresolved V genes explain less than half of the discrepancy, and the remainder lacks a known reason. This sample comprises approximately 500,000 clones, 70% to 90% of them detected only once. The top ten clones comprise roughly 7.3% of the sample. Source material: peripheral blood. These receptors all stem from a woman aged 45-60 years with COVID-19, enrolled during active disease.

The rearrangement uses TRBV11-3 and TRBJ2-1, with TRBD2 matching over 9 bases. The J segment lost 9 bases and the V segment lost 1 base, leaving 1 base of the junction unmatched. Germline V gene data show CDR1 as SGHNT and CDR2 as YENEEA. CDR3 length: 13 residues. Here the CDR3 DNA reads TGTGCCAGCAGCTTAGGTAGCGGGGGTGAGCAGTTCTTC. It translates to CASSLGSGGEQFF.

This chain's CDR3 is CASSLGGSNEQYF. The CDR3 DNA reads TGCGCCAGCAGCTTGGGAGGGAGCAACGAGCAGTACTTC. J is TRBJ2-7 and V is TRBV5-1; TRBD2 might be the D (5 bases). The V end lost 0 bases, the J end lost 5 bases, and 9 bases lay between the germline ends. The CDR3 contains 13 residues. The germline V gene encodes CDR1 SGHRS and CDR2 YFSETQ. Based on the CDR3 plus reference TRBV5-1 and TRBJ2-7, the full variable domain is KAGVTQTPRYLIKTRGQQVTLSCSPISGHRSVSWYQQTPGQGLQFLFEYFSETQRNKGNFPGRFSGRQFSNSRSEMNVSTLELGDSALYLCASSLGGSNEQYFGPGTRLTVT.

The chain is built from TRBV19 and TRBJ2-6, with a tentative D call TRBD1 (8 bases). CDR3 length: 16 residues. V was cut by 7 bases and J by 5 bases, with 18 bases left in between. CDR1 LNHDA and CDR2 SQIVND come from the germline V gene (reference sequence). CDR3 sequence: CASNLQGGSRANVLTF. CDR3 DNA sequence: TGTGCCAGTAATCTACAGGGGGGGTCTCGGGCCAACGTCCTGACTTTC.

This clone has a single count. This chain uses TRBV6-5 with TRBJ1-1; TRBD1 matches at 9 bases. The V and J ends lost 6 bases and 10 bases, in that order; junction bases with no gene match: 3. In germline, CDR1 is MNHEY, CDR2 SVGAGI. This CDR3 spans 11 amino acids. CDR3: CASSTGGRAFF. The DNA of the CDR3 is TGTGCCAGCAGCACAGGGGGCAGAGCTTTCTTT.

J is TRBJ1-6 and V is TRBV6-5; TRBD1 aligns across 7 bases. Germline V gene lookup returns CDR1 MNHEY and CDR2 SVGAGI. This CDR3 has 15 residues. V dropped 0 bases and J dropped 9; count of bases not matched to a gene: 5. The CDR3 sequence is CASSYSKGGGSPLHF. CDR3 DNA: TGTGCCAGCAGTTACTCGAAAGGGGGCGGTTCACCCCTCCACTTT.

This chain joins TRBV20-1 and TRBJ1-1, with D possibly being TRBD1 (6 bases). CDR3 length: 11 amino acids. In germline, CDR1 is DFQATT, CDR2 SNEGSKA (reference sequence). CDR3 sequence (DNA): TGCGTAGGGGGGGGTCGTGGTGAAGCTTTCTTT. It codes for CVGGGRGEAFF.

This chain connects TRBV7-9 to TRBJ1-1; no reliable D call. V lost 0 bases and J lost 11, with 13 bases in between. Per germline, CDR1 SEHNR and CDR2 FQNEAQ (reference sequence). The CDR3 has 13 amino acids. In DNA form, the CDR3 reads TGTGCCAGCAGCTTAGCAGAAGGGAGGTTGGCTTTCTTT. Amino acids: CASSLAEGRLAFF.

The CDR3 is CASSSQTGYTEAFF. The CDR3 nucleotides are TGTGCCAGCAGTTCACAGACAGGGTACACTGAAGCTTTCTTT. This chain joins TRBV4-2 and TRBJ1-1, with 7 bases matching TRBD1. The CDR3 is 14 residues long. CDR1 is LGHNA, CDR2 YNFKEQ, per germline. V lost 6 bases to trimming and J lost 3 bases; unmatched junction nucleotides: 7.

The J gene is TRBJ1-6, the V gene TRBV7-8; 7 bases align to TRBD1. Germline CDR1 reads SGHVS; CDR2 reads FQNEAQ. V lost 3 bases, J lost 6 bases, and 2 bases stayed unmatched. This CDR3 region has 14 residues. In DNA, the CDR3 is TGTGCCAGCAGCTTGACAGGGCGTAATTCACCCCTCCACTTT. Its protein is CASSLTGRNSPLHF.

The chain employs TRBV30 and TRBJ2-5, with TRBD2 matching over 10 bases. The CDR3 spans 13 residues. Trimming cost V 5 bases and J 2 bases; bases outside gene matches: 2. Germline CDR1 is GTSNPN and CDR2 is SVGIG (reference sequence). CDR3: CAWRTSGQETQYF. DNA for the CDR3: TGTGCCTGGCGGACTAGCGGACAAGAGACCCAGTACTTC. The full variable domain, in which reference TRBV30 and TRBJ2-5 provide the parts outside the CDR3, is SQTIHQWPATLVQPVGSPLSLECTVEGTSNPNLYWYRQAAGRGLQLLFYSVGIGQISSEVPQNLSASRPQDRQFILSSKKLLLSDSGFYLCAWRTSGQETQYFGPGTRLLVL.

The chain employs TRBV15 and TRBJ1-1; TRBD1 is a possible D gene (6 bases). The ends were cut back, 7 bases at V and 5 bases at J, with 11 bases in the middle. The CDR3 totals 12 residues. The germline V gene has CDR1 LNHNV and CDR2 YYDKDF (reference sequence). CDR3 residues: CATTQGRTEAFF. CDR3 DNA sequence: TGTGCCACCACGCAGGGGCGGACTGAAGCTTTCTTT.

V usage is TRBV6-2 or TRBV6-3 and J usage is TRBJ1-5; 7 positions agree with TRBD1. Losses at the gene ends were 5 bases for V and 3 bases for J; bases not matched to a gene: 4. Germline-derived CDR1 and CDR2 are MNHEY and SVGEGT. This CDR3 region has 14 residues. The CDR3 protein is CASSPTGSNQPQHF. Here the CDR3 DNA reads TGTGCCAGCAGTCCGACAGGGTCCAATCAGCCCCAGCATTTT.

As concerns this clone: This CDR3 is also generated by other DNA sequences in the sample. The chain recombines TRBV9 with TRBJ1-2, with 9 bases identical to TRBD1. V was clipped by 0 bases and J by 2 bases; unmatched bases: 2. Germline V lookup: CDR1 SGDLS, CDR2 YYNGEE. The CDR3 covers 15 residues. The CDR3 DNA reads TGTGCCAGCAGCGTAGGGACAGGGGTGAACTATGGCTACACCTTC. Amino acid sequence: CASSVGTGVNYGYTF. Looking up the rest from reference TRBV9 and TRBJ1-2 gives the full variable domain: DSGVTQTPKHLITATGQRVTLRCSPRSGDLSVYWYQQSLDQGLQFLIQYYNGEERAKGNILERFSAQQFPDLHSELNLSSLELGDSALYFCASSVGTGVNYGYTFGSGTRLTVV.

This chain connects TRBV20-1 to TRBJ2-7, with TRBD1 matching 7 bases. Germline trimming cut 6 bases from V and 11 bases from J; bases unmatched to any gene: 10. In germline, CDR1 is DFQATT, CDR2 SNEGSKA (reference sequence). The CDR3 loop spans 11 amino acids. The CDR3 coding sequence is TGCAGTGCCCCGAGACAGGGTACGGAGTACTTC. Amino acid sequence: CSAPRQGTEYF.

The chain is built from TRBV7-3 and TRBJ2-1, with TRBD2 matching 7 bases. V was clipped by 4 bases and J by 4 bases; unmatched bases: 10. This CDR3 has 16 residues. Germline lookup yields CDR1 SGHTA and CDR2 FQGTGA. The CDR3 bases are TGTGCCAGCAGCTCCTCCAGCGGAGCGGGGTACAATGAGCAGTTCTTC. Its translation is CASSSSSGAGYNEQFF. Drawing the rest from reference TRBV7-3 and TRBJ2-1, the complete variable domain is GAGVSQTPSNKVTEKGKYVELRCDPISGHTALYWYRQSLGQGPEFLIYFQGTGAADDSGLPNDRFFAVRPEGSVSTLKIQRTERGDSAVYLCASSSSSGAGYNEQFFGPGTRLTVL.

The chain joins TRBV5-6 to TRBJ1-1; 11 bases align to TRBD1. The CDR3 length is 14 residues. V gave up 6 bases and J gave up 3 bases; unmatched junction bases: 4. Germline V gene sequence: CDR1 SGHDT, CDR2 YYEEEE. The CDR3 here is CASTGQGAYTEAFF. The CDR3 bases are TGTGCCAGCACCGGACAGGGGGCATACACTGAAGCTTTCTTT.

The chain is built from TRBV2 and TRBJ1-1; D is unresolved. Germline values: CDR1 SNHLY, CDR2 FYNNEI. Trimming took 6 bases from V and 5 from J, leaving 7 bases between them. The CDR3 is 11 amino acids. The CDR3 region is CASSSGTEAFF. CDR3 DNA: TGTGCCAGCAGCTCCGGGACTGAAGCTTTCTTT.

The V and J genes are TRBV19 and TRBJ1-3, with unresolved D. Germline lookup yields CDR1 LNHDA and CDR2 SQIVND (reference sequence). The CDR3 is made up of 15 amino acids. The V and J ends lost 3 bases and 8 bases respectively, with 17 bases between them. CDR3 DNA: TGTGCCAGTAGTATCATGGATGGAGGGATCCACACCATATATTTT. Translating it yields CASSIMDGGIHTIYF.

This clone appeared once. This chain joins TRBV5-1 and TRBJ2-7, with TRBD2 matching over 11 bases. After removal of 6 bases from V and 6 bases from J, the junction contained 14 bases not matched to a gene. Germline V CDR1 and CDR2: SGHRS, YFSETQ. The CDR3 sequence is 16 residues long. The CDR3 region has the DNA TGCGCCAGCACCTCGTTAGCGGGGGGGCCTAGTAGCGAGCAGTACTTC. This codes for CASTSLAGGPSSEQYF.

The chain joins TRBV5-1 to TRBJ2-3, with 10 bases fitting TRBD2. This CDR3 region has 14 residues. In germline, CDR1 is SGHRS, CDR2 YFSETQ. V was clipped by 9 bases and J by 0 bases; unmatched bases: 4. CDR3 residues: CATTSGASTDTQYF. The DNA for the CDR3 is TGCGCCACCACTAGCGGGGCGAGCACAGATACGCAGTATTTT.

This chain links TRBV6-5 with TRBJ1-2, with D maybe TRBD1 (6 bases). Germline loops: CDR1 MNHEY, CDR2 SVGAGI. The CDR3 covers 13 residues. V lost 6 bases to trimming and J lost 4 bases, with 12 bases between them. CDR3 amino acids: CASRSTGLYGYTF. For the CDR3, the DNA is TGTGCCAGCAGATCGACAGGCCTCTATGGCTACACCTTC.

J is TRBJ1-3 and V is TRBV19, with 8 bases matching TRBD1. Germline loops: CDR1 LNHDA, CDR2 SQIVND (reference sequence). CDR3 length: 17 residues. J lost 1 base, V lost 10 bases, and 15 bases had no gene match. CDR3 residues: CATQLRTGPSSGNTIYF. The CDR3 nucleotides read TGTGCCACGCAATTACGGACAGGGCCTTCGTCTGGAAACACCATATATTTT.

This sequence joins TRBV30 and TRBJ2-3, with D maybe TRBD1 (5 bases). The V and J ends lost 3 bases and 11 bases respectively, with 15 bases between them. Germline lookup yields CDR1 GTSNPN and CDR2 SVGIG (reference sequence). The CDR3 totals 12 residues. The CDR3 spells CAWSKRQRGQYF. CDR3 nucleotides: TGTGCCTGGAGCAAGAGGCAAAGGGGGCAGTATTTT.

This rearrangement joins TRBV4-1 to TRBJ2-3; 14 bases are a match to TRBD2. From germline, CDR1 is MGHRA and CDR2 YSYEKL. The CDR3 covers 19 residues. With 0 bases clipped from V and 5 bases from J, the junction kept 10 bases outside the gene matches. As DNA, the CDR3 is TGCGCCAGCAGCCAAGATCCCCGGACTAGCGGGGGGCACATAGATACGCAGTATTTT. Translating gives CASSQDPRTSGGHIDTQYF.

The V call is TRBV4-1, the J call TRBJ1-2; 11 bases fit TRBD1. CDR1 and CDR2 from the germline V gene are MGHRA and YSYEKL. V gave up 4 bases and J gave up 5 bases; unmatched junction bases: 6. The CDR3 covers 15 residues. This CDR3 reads CASSPGQGALYGYTF. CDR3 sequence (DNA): TGCGCCAGCAGCCCCGGACAGGGGGCTTTGTATGGCTACACCTTC.

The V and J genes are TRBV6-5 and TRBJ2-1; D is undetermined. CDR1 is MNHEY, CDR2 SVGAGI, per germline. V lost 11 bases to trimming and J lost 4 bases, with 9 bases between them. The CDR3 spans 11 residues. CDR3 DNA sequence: TGTGCCGCCGGTCATTACAATGAGCAGTTCTTC. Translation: CAAGHYNEQFF.

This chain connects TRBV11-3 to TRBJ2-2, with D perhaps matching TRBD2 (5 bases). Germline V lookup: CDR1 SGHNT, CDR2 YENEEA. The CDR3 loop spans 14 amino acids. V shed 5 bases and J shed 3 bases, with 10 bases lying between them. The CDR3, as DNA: TGTGCCAGCAGCCCTAGGGAGCACACCGGGGAGCTGTTTTTT. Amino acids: CASSPREHTGELFF.

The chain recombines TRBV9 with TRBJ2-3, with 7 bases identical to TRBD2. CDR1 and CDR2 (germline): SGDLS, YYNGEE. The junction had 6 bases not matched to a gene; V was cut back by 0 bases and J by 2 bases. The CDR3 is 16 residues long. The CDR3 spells CASSVVGLAATDTQYF. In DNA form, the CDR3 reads TGTGCCAGCAGCGTAGTCGGCCTAGCGGCCACAGATACGCAGTATTTT.

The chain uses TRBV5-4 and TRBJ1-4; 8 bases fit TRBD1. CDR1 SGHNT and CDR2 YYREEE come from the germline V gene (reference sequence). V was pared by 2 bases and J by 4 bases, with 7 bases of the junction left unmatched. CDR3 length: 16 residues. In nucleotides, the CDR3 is TGTGCCAGCAGCTTAGCGCAGGGGGCAGATAATGAAAAACTGTTTTTT. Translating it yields CASSLAQGADNEKLFF.

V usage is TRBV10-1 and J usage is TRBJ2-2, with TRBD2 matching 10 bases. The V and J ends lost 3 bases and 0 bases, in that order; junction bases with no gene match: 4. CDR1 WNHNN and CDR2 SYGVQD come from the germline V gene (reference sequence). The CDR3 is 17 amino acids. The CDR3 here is CASSDHGLAANTGELFF. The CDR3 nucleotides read TGCGCCAGCAGTGACCATGGACTAGCGGCGAACACCGGGGAGCTGTTTTTT.